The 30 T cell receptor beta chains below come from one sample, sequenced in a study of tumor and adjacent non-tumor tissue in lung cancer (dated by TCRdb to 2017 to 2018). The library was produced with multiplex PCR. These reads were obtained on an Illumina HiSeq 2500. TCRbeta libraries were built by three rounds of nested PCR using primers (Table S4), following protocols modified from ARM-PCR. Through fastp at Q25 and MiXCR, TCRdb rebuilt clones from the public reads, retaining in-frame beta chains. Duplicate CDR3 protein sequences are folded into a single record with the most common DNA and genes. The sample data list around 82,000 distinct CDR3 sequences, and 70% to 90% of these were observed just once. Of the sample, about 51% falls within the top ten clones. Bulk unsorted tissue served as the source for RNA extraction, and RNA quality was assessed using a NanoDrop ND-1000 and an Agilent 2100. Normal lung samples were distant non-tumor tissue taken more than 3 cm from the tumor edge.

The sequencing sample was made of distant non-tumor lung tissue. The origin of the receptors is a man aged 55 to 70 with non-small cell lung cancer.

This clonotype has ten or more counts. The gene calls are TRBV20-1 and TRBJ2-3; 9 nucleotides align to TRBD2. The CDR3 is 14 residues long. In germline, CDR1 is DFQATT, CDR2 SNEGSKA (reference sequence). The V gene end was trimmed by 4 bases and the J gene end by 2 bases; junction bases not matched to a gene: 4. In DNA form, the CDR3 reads TGCAGTGCTAAGCGGACTAGCGACACAGATACGCAGTATTTT. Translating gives CSAKRTSDTDTQYF.

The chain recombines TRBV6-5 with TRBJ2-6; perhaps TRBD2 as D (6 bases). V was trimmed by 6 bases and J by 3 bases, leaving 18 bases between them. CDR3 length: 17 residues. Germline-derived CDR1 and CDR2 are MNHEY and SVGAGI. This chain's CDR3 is CASRLTGVSFGANVLTF. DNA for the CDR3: TGTGCCAGCAGATTAACGGGGGTCAGCTTTGGGGCCAACGTCCTGACTTTC.

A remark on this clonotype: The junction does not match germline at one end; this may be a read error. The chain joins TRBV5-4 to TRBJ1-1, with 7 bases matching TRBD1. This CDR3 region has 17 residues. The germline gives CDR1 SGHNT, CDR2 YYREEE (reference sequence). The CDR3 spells CVSSAGRQGRGDTEVFF. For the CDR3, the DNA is TGTGTCAGCAGCGCAGGTCGACAGGGACGAGGCGACACTGAAGTTTTCTTT.

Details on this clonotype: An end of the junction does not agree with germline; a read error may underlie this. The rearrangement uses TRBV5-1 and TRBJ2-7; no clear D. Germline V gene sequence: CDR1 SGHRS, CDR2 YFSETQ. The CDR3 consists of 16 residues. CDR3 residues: CARSLASGYGYDEQYF. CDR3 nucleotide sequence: TGCGCCAGGAGCTTGGCCTCCGGCTATGGCTACGACGAGCAGTACTTC.

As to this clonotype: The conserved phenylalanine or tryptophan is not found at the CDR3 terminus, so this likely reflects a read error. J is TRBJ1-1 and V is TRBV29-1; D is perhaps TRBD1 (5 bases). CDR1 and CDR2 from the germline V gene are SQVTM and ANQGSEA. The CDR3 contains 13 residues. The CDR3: CITKTEDNTEAFL. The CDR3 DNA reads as TGCATCACTAAGACAGAGGATAACACTGAAGCTTTCTTG.

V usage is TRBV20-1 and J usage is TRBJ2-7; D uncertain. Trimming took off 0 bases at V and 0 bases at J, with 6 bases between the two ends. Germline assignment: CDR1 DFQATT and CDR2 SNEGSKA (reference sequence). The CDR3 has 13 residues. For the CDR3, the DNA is TGCAGTGCTAGAGAGGGTAGCTCCTACGAGCAGTACTTC. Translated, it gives CSAREGSSYEQYF.

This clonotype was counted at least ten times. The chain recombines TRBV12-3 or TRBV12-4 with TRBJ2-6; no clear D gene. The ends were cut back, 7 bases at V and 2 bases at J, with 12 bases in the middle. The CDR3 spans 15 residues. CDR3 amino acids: CASTNSRAGANVLTF. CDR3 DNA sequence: TGTGCCAGCACTAATAGTCGTGCTGGGGCCAACGTCCTGACTTTC.

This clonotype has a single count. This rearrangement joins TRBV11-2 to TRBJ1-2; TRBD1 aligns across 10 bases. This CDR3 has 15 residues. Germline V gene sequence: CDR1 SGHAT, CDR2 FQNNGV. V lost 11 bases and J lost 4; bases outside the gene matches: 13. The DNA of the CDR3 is TGTGCCGGCAACCCACCGGGACAGGGGATCTATGGCTACACCTTC. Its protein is CAGNPPGQGIYGYTF.

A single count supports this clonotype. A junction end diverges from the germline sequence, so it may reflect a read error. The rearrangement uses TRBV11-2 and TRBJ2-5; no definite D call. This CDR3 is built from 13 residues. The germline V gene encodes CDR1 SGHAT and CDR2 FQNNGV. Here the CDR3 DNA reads TGTGCCAACAGTTCTACATGGGAAGAGACCAAGTACTTC. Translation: CANSSTWEETKYF.

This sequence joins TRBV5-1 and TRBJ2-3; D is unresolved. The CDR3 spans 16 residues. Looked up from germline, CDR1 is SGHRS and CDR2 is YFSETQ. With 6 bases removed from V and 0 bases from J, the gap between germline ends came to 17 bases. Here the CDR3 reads CASNQATEPSTDTQYF. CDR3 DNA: TGCGCCAGCAACCAGGCGACGGAACCTAGCACAGATACGCAGTATTTT.

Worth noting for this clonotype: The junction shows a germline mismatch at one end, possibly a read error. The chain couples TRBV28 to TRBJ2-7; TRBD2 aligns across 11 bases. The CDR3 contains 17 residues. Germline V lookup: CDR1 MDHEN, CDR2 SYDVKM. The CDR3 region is CASSLFDTSGRLYEQYF. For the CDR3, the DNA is TGTGCTAGCAGTTTATTTGATACTAGCGGGAGACTTTACGAGCAGTACTTC.

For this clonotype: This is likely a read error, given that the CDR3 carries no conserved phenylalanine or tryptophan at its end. The CDR3 DNA follows: TGCGCCGGCAGTGGGGCTAGCGTCTACGAGCAGTACCTC. This sequence encodes CAGSGASVYEQYL. The chain has TRBV10-2 and TRBJ2-7, with TRBD2 as a possible D gene (6 bases). Per the germline V gene, CDR1 is WSHSY and CDR2 is SAAADI. The CDR3 consists of 13 residues.

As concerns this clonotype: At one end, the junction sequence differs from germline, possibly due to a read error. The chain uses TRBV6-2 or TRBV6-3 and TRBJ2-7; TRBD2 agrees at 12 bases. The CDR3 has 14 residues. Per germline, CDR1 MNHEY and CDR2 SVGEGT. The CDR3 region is CASRYSSGRDEQYF. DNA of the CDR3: TGTGCCAGCCGTTATTCTAGCGGGAGGGACGAGCAGTACTTC.

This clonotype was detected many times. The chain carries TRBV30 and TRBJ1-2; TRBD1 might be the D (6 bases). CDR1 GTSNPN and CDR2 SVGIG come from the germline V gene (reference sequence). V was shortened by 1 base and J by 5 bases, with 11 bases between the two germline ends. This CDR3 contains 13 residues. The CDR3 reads CAWSEKGTYGYTF. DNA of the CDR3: TGTGCCTGGAGTGAAAAGGGGACATATGGCTACACCTTC.

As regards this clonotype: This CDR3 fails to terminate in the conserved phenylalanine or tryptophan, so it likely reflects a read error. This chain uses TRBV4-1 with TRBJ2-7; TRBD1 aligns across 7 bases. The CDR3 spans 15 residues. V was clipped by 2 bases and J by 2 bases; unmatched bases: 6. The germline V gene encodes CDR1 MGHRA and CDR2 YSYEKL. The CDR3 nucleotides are TGCGCCAGCAGCCAATCCGGGACAGAGGCCTACGAGCAGTACTCC. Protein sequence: CASSQSGTEAYEQYS.

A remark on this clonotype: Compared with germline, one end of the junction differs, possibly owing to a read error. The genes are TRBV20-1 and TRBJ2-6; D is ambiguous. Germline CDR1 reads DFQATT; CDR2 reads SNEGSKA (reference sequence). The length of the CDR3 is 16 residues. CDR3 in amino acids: CSALDGGSSGTNVLTF. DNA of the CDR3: TGCAGTGCTCTAGACGGCGGTAGCTCTGGGACCAACGTCCTGACTTTC.

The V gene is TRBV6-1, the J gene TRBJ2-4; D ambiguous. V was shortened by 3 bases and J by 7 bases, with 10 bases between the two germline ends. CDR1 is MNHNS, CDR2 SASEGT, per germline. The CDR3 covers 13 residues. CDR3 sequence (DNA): TGTGCCAGCAGTGAGGGATTGGAGAACATTCAGTACTTC. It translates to CASSEGLENIQYF.

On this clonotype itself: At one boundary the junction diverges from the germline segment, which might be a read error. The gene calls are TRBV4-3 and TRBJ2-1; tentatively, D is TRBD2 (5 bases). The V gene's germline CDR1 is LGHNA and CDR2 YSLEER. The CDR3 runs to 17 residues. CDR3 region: CASSQDLEASSYNEEFF. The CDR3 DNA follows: TGCGCCAGCAGCCAAGACCTGGAGGCTAGCTCCTACAATGAGGAGTTCTTC.

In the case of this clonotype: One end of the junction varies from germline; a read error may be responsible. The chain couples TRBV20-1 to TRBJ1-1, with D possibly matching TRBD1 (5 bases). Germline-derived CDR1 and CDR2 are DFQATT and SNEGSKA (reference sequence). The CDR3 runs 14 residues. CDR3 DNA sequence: TGCAGTGCACAGATGGGGGGTCGGAACACTGACGCTTTCTTT. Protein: CSAQMGGRNTDAFF.

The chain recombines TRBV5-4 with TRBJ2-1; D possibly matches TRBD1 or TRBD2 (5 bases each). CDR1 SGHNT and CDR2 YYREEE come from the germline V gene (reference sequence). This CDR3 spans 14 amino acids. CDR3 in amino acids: CTTSLRQGVNEQFF. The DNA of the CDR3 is TGTACCACCAGCTTGCGCCAGGGAGTGAATGAGCAGTTCTTC.

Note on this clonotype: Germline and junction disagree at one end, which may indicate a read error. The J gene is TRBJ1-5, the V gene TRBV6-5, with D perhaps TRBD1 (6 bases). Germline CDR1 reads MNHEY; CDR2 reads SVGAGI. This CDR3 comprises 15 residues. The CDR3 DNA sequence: TGTGCCAGCAGCTACCTACAGGGATGCAATCAGCCCCAACATTTT. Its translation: CASSYLQGCNQPQHF.

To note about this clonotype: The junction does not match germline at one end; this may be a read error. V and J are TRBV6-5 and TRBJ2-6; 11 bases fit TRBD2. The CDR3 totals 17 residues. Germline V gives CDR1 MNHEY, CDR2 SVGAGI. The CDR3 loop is CASRLAGASFGANVLNF. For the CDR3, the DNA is TGTGCCAGCAGACTAGCGGGAGCCAGCTTTGGGGCCAACGTCCTGAATTTT.

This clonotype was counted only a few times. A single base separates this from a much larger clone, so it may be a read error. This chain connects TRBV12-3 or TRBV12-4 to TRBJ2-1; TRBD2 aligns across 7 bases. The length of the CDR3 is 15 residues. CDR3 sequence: CAGSFSGGRRDEQFF. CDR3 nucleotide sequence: TGTGCCGGCAGTTTCTCCGGCGGGAGAAGGGATGAGCAGTTCTTC.

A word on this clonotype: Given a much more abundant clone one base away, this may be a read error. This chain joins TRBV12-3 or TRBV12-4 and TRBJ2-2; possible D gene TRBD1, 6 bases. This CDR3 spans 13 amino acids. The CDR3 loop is CPSRGQGRGELFF. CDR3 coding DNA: TGTCCCAGCAGGGGTCAGGGTAGAGGGGAGCTGTTTTTT.

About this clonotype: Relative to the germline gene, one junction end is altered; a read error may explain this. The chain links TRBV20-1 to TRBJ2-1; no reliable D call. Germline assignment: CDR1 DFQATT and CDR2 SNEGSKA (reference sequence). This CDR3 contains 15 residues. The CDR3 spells CSARALVFSYNVQFF. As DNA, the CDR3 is TGCAGTGCTAGGGCTCTAGTGTTCTCCTACAATGTGCAGTTCTTC.

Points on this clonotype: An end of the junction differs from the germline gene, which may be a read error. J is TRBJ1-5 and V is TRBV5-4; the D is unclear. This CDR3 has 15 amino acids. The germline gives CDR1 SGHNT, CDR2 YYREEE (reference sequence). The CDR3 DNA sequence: TGTGCCAGCAGCTTTTTTGTGGGAAGCAATCAGCCCCAGCACTTT. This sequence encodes CASSFFVGSNQPQHF. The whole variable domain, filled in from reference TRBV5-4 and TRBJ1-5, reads ETGVTQSPTHLIKTRGQQVTLRCSSQSGHNTVSWYQQALGQGPQFIFQYYREEENGRGNFPPRFSGLQFPNYSSELNVNALELDDSALYLCASSFFVGSNQPQHFGDGTRLSIL.

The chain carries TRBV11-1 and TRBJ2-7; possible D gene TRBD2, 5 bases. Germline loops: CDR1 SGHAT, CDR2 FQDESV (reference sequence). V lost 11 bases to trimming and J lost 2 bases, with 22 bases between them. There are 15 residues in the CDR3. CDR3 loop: CACSHRTGLTYEQYF. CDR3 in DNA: TGTGCCTGTAGCCATCGGACTGGATTAACCTACGAGCAGTACTTC.

The CDR3 region is CGSSNRPGNTIYF. The CDR3 DNA reads TGTGGTAGCAGTAACAGACCTGGAAACACCATATATTTT. This chain joins TRBV25-1 and TRBJ1-3; D is ambiguous. Germline loops: CDR1 MGHDK, CDR2 SYGVNS. The CDR3 covers 13 residues. The full variable domain, completed using reference TRBV25-1 and TRBJ1-3, is EADIYQTPRYLVIGTGKKITLECSQTMGHDKMYWYQQDPGMELHLIHYSYGVNSTEKGDLSSESTVSRIRTEHFPLTLESARPSHTSQYLCGSSNRPGNTIYFGEGSWLTVV.

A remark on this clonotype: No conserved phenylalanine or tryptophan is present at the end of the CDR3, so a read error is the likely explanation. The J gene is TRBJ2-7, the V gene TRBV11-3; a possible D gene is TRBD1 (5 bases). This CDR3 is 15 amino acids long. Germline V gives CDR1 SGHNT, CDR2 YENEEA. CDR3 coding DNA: TGTGCCAGCAGCTTAGATCATGGCAGGGCCTACGAACAGTACCTC. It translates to CASSLDHGRAYEQYL.

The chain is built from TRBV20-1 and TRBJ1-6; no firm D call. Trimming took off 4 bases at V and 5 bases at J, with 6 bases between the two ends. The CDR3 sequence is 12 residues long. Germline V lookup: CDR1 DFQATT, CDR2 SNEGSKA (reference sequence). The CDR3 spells CSATRDNSPLHF. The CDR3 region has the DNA TGCAGTGCTACCCGCGATAATTCACCCCTCCACTTT.